The clone carrying this T cell receptor beta chain was found once. Expressed TCRB transcripts were sequenced because the isolated RNA had all been reverse transcribed beforehand. TCRdb's table, derived via immunoSEQ multiplex PCR, lists solely in-frame clones and lacks some. The data hold about 24,000 clones, with 55% to 75% observed a single time. These data come from a study of beta chain features in type 1 diabetes. There are 13 residues in the CDR3. The germline V gene encodes CDR1 SQVTM and CDR2 ANQGSEA. V was trimmed by 4 bases and J by 4 bases, leaving 14 bases between them. The V and J genes are TRBV29-1 and TRBJ2-7; TRBD2 might be the D (7 bases). The TCR originated in a woman in her 40s in good health. The sequenced sample consisted of Tregs from blood. Here the CDR3 DNA reads TGCAGCGTTGGGGGCAGGGGAGGGTACGAGCAGTACTTC. Translated, it gives CSVGGRGGYEQYF.